This entry features one T cell receptor beta chain sequence. No antigen is known for it. The final CDR3 position lacks the conserved phenylalanine or tryptophan, pointing to a likely read error. It is unclear where the CDR3 begins or ends on the DNA, so no DNA is shown, and the CDR3 is as TCRdb lists it. The sample comes from a study of breast tumors, draining lymph nodes, adjacent tissues. Study results and limitations: Data fit most tumor T cells coming from lymph node, expanding in tumor. Tumors had less TCR diversity than lymph nodes, more than nontumor tissue. Compared with basal-like, luminal-like tumors shared significantly more repertoire with nontumor tissue. Tumor T cell lymph node origin was a supported hypothesis, not proven.

Breast cancer patients provided tissue from their axillary draining lymph nodes. MiXCR was run by TCRdb on the multiplex PCR reads, yielding one entry per CDR3 protein. This table holds nearly 200,000 distinct CDR3 sequences, around 29% found once. CDR1 and CDR2 from the germline V gene are SGHTA and FQGNSA. From its first to its last residue, the CDR3 has 11 amino acids. The sequenced sample was axillary lymph node tissue. The chain employs TRBV7-2 and TRBJ2-3; TRBD1 is the table's D call, not checked against the DNA. The clonotype comes from a female donor with breast cancer. Some clones in this sample may be carry-over from other donors' samples. CDR3: CASSSSGHGSY.